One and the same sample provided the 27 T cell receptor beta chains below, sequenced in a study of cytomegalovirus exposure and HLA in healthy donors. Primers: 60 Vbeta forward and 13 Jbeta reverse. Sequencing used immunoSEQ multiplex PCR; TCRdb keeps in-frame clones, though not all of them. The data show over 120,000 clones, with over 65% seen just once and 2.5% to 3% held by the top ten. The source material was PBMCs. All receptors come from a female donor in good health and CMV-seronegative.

CDR3 nucleotides: TGTGCCAGCACCCGGGAAACGATCGGGGAGCAGTACTTC. The encoded protein is CASTRETIGEQYF. The rearrangement links TRBV7-8 to TRBJ2-7, with TRBD2 as a possible D gene (5 bases). CDR1 is SGHVS and CDR2 is FQNEAQ in the germline V gene. Trimming removed 7 bases from V and 7 bases from J, with 17 bases in between. The CDR3 spans 13 residues.

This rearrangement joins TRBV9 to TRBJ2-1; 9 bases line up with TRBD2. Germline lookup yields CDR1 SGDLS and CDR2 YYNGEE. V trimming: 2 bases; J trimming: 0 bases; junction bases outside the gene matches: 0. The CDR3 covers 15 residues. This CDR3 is CASSVSGSSYNEQFF. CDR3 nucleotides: TGTGCCAGCAGCGTTAGCGGGAGCTCCTACAATGAGCAGTTCTTC.

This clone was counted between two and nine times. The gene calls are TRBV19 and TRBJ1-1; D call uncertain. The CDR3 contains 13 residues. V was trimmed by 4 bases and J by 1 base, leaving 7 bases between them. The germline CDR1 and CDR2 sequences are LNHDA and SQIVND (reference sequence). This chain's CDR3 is CASSTTANTEAFF. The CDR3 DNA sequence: TGTGCCAGTAGTACAACAGCGAACACTGAAGCTTTCTTT.

Here the CDR3 reads CASSVPGYGYTF. The DNA for the CDR3 is TGTGCCAGCAGTGTCCCGGGCTATGGCTACACCTTC. The rearrangement joins TRBV28 to TRBJ1-2; D ambiguous. V was cut by 5 bases and J by 4 bases, with 8 bases left in between. CDR3 size: 12 residues. The V gene's germline CDR1 is MDHEN and CDR2 SYDVKM.

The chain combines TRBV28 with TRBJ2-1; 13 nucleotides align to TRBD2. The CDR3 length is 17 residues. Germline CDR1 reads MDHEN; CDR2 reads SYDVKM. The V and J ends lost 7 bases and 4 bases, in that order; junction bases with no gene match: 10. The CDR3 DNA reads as TGTGCCAGCACCCCCTGGACTAGCGGGAGTAGTTACAATGAGCAGTTCTTC. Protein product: CASTPWTSGSSYNEQFF. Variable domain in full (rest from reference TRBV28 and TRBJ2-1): DVKVTQSSRYLVKRTGEKVFLECVQDMDHENMFWYRQDPGLGLRLIYFSYDVKMKEKGDIPEGYSVSREKKERFSLILESASTNQTSMYLCASTPWTSGSSYNEQFFGPGTRLTVL.

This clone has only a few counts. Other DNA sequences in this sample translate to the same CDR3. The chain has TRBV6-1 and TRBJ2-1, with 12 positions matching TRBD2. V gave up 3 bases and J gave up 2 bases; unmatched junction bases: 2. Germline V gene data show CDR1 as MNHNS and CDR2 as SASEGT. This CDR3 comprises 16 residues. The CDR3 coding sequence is TGTGCCAGCAGTGAGAGACTAGCGGGAGCCTACAATGAGCAGTTCTTC. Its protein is CASSERLAGAYNEQFF.

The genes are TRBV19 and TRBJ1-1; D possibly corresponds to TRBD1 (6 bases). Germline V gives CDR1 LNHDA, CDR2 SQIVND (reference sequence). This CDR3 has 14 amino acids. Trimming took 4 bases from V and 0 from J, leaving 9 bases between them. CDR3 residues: CASSRRGMNTEAFF. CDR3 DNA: TGTGCCAGTAGTAGAAGGGGGATGAACACTGAAGCTTTCTTT.

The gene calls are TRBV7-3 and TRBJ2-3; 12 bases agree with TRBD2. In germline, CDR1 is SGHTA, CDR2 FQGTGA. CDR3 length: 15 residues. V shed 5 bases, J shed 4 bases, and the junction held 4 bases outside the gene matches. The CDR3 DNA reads TGTGCCAGCAGCCCGACTAGCGGGAGTGCAGATACGCAGTATTTT. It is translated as CASSPTSGSADTQYF.

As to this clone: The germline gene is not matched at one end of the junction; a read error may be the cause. The CDR3 sequence is CSSSFILAGGFNEQFF. CDR3 sequence (DNA): TGTTCCAGCAGCTTTATACTAGCGGGAGGGTTCAATGAGCAGTTCTTC. This chain uses TRBV7-9 with TRBJ2-1, with TRBD2 matching over 13 bases. The CDR3 runs 16 residues. From germline, CDR1 is SEHNR and CDR2 FQNEAQ (reference sequence).

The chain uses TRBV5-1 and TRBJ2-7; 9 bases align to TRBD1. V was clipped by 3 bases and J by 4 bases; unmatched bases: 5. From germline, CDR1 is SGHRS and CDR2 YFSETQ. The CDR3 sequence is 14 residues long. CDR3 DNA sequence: TGCGCCAGCAGCTATTACAGGGGGCGGTACGAGCAGTACTTC. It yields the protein CASSYYRGRYEQYF.

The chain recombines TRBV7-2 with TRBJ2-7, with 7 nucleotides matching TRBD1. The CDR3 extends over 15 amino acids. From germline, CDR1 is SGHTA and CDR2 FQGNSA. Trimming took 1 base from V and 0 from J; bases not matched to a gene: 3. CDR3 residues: CASSLEGATSYEQYF. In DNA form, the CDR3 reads TGTGCCAGCAGCTTAGAGGGGGCAACCTCCTACGAGCAGTACTTC. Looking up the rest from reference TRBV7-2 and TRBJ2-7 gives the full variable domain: GAGVSQSPSNKVTEKGKDVELRCDPISGHTALYWYRQSLGQGLEFLIYFQGNSAPDKSGLPSDRFSAERTGGSVSTLTIQRTQQEDSAVYLCASSLEGATSYEQYFGPGTRLTVT.

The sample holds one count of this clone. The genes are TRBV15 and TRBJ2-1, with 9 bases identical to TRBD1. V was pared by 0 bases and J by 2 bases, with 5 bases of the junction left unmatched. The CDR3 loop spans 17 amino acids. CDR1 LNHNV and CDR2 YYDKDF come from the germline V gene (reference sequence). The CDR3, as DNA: TGTGCCACCAGCAGAGAGACACAGGGGGCAACCTACAATGAGCAGTTCTTC. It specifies CATSRETQGATYNEQFF. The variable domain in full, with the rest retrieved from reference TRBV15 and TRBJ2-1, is DAMVIQNPRYQVTQFGKPVTLSCSQTLNHNVMYWYQQKSSQAPKLLFHYYDKDFNNEADTPDNFQSRRPNTSFCFLDIRSPGLGDTAMYLCATSRETQGATYNEQFFGPGTRLTVL.

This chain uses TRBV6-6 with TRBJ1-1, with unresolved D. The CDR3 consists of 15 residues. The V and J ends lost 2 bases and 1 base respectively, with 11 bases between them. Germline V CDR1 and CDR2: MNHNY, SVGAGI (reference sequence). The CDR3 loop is CASSYLSGENTEAFF. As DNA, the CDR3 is TGTGCCAGCAGTTACCTTTCCGGAGAGAACACTGAAGCTTTCTTT.

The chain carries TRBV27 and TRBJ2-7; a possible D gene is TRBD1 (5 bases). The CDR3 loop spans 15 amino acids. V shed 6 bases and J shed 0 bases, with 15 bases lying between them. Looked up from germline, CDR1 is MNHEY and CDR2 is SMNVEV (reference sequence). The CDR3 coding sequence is TGTGCCAGCAGACCACAGGTTCCCCTCTCCTACGAGCAGTACTTC. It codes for CASRPQVPLSYEQYF.

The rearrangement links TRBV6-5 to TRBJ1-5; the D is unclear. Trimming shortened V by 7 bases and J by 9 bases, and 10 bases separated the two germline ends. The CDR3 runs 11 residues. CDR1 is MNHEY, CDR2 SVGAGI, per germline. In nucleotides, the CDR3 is TGTGCCAGCACTAAAACGGGGCCCCAGCATTTT. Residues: CASTKTGPQHF.

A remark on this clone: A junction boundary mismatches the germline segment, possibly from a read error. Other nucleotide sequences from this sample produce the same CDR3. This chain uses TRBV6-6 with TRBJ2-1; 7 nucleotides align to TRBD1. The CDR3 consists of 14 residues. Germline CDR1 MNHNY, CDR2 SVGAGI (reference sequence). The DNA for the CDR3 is TGTGCCAGCAAGGGGGCACCCCCCGGGAATGAGCAATTCTTC. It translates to CASKGAPPGNEQFF.

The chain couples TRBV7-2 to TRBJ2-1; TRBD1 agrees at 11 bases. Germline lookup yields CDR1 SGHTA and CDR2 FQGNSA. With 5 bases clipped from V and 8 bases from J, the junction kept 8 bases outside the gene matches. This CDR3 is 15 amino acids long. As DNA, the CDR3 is TGTGCCAGCAGCCTCGGACAGGGGGCGCCTCATGAGCAGTTCTTC. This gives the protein CASSLGQGAPHEQFF.

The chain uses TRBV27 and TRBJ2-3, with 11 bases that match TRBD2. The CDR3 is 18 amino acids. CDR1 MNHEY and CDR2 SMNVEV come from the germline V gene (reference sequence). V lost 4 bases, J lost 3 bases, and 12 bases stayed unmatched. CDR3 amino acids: CASSSNGFGTSGTDTQYF. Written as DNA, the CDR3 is TGTGCCAGCAGTTCTAATGGGTTCGGGACTAGCGGAACAGATACGCAGTATTTT.

Here the CDR3 reads CASSFGQSNQPQHF. CDR3 coding DNA: TGTGCCAGCAGCTTTGGACAGAGCAATCAGCCCCAGCATTTT. V gene TRBV5-8 combines with J gene TRBJ1-5; D possibly corresponds to TRBD1 (6 bases). The CDR3 totals 14 residues. Germline V gene lookup returns CDR1 SGHTS and CDR2 YDEGEE. Trimming shortened V by 2 bases and J by 1 base, and 7 bases separated the two germline ends.

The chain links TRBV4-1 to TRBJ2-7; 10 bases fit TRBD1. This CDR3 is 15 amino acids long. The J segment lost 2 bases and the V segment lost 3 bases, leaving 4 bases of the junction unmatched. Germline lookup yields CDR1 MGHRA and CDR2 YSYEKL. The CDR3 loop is CASSQPGQGTYEQYF. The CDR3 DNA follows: TGCGCCAGCAGCCAGCCGGGACAGGGGACCTACGAGCAGTACTTC.

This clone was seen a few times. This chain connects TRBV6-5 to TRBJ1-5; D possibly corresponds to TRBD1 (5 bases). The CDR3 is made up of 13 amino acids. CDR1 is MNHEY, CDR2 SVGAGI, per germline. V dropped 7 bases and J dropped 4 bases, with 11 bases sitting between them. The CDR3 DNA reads TGTGCCAGCAATTGGCAGGGAAATCAGCCCCAGCATTTT. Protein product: CASNWQGNQPQHF.

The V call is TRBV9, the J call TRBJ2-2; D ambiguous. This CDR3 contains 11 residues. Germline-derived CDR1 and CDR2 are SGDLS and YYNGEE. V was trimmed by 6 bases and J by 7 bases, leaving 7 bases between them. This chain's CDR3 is CASTAGGELFF. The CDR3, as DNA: TGTGCCAGCACCGCCGGCGGGGAGCTGTTTTTT.

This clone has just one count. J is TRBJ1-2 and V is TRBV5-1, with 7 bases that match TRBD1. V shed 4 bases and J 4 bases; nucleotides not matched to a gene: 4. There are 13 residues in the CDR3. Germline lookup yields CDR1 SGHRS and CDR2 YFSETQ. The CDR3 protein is CASSIRGTYGYTF. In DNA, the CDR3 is TGCGCCAGCAGCATCAGGGGGACCTATGGCTACACCTTC.

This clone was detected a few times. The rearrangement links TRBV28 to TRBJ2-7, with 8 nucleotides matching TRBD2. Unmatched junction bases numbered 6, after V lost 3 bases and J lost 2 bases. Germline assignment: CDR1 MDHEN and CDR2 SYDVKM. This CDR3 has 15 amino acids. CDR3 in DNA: TGTGCCAGCAGTTTGGACACTAGCGGCGCCTACGAGCAGTACTTC. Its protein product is CASSLDTSGAYEQYF.

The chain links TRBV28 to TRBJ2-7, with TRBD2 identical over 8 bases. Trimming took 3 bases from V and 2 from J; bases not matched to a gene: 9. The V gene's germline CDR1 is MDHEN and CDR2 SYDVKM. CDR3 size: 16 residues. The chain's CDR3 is CASSFGAGLAPYEQYF. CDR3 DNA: TGTGCCAGCAGTTTTGGGGCTGGACTAGCTCCCTACGAGCAGTACTTC.

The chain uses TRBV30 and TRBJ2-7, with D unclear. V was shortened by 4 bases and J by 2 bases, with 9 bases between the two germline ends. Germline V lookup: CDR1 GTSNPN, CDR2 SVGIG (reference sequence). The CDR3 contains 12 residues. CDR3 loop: CAWTHTTYEQYF. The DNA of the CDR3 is TGTGCCTGGACACACACAACCTACGAGCAGTACTTC. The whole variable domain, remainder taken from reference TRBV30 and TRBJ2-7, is SQTIHQWPATLVQPVGSPLSLECTVEGTSNPNLYWYRQAAGRGLQLLFYSVGIGQISSEVPQNLSASRPQDRQFILSSKKLLLSDSGFYLCAWTHTTYEQYFGPGTRLTVT.

The DNA of the CDR3 is TGTGCCAGCAGCTTTCGGGACAGGGGATTCGAGCAGTACTTC. Protein: CASSFRDRGFEQYF. V is TRBV9 and J is TRBJ2-7, with 10 nucleotides matching TRBD1. The CDR3 is made up of 14 amino acids. Losses at the gene ends were 4 bases for V and 6 bases for J; bases not matched to a gene: 7. CDR1 is SGDLS and CDR2 is YYNGEE in the germline V gene.